The following is a T cell receptor (beta chain) sequence with its context. The germline CDR1 and CDR2 sequences are SGHVS and FQNEAQ. This CDR3 has 15 residues. V shed 1 base, J shed 13 bases, and the junction held 13 bases outside the gene matches. This specimen belongs to a study of immune characterization of retroperitoneal liposarcoma. TCRdb redid the calling of the PCR reads with MiXCR, one entry per CDR3 protein. The data contain 8,200 or so distinct CDR3 sequences, over 40% of them singletons. This chain uses TRBV7-8 with TRBJ2-1; 7 nucleotides agree with TRBD1. The clonotype originates from a male donor with retroperitoneal liposarcoma. Sequencing was carried out using tumor tissue. The CDR3 spells CASSLVRGLMETQFF. The CDR3 nucleotides read TGTGCCAGCAGCTTAGTTAGGGGGCTAATGGAGACCCAGTTCTTC.